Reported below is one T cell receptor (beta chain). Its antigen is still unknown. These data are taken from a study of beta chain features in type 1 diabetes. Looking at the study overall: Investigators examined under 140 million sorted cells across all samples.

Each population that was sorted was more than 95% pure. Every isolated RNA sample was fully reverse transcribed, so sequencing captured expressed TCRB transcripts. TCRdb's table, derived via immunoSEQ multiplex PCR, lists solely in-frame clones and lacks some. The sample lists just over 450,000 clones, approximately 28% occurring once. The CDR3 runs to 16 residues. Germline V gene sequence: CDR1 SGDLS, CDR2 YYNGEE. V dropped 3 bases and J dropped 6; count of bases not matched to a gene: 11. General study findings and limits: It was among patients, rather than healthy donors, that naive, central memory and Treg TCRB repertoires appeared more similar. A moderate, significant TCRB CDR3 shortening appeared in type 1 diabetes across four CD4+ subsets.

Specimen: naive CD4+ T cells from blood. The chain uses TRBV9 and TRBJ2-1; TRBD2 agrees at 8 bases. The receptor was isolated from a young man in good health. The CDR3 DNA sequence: TGTGCCAGCAGCGAGCCCGAAAGCGGGAGTCCCAATGAGCAGTTCTTC. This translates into CASSEPESGSPNEQFF.